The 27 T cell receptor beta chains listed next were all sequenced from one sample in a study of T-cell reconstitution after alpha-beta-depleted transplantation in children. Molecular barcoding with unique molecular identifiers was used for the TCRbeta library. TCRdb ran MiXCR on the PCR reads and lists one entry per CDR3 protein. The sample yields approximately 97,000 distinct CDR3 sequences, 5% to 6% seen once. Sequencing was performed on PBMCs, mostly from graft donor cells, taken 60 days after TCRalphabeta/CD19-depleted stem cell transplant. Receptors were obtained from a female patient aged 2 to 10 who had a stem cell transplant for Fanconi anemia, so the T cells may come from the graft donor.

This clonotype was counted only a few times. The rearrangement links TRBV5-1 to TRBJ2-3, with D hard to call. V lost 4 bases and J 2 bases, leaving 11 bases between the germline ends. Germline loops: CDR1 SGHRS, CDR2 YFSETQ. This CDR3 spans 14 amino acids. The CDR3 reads CASSPYQTTDTQYF. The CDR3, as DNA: TGCGCCAGCAGCCCTTACCAAACCACAGATACGCAGTATTTT.

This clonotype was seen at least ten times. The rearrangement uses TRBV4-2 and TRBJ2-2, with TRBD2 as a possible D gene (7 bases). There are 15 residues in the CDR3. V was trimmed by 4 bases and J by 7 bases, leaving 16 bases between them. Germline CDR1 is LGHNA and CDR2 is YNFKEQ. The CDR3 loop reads CASSLWGGQVGELFF. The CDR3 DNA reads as TGTGCCAGCAGCCTCTGGGGGGGCCAGGTCGGGGAGCTGTTTTTT.

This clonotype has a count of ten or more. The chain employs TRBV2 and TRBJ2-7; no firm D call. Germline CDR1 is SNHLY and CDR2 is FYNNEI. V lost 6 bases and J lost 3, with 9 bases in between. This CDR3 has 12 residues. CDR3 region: CASREPDYEQYF. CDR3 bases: TGTGCCAGCAGAGAGCCAGACTACGAGCAGTACTTC.

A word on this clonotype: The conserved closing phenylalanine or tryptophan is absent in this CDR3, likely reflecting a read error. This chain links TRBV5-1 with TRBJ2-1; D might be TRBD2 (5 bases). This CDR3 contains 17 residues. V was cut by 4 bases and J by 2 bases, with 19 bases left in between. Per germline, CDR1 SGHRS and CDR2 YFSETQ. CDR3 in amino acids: CASSSNQVPGTYNEQFL. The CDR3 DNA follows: TGCGCCAGCAGCAGTAACCAGGTTCCGGGGACCTACAATGAGCAGTTCTTA.

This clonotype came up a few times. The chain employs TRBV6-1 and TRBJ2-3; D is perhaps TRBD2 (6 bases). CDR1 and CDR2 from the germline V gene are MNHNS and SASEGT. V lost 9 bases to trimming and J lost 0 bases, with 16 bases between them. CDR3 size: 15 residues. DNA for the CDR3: TGTGCCAGTACGAGGTTGGGGGGAAGCACAGATACGCAGTATTTT. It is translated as CASTRLGGSTDTQYF.

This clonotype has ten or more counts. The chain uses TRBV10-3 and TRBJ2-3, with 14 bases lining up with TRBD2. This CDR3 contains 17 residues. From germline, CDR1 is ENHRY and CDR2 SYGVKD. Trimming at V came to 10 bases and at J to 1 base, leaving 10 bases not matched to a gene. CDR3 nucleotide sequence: TGTGCCACCTTGACTAGCGGGGGGGTCACGGGCACAGATACGCAGTATTTT. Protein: CATLTSGGVTGTDTQYF.

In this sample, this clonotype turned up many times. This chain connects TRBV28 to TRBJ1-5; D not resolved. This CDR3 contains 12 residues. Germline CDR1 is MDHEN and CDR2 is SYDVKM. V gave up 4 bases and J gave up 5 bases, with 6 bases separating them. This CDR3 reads CASSSRDQPQHF. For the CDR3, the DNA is TGTGCCAGCAGTTCCCGTGATCAGCCCCAGCATTTT.

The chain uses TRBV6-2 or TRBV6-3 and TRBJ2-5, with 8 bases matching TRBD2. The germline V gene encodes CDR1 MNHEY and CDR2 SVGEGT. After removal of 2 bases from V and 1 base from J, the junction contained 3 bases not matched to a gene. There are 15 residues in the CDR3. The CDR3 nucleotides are TGTGCCAGCAGTTACGGTAGCGGGGTCCAAGAGACCCAGTACTTC. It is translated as CASSYGSGVQETQYF.

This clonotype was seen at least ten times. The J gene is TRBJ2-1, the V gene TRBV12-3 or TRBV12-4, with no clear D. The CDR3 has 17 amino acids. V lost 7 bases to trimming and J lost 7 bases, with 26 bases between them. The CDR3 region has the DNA TGTGCCAGCACTTCTTTTTTTGGGGTCCTACCGAGTAATGAGCAGTTCTTC. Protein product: CASTSFFGVLPSNEQFF.

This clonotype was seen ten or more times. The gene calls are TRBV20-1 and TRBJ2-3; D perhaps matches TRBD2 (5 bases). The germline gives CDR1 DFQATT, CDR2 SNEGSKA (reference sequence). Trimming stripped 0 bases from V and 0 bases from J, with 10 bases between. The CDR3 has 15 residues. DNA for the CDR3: TGCAGTGCTAGAGATCCCTGGACTAGCACAGATACGCAGTATTTT. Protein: CSARDPWTSTDTQYF.

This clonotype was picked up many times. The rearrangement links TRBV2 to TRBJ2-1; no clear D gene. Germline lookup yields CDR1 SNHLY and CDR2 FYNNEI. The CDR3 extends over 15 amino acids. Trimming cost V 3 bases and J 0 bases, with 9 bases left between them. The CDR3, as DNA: TGTGCCAGCAGTGATTTGGCCACCTCCTACAATGAGCAGTTCTTC. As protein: CASSDLATSYNEQFF.

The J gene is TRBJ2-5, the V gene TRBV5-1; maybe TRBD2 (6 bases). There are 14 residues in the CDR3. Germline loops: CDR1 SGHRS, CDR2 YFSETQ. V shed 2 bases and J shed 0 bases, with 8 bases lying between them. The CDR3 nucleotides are TGCGCCAGCAGCTTCGGAGGGAACCAAGAGACCCAGTACTTC. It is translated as CASSFGGNQETQYF.

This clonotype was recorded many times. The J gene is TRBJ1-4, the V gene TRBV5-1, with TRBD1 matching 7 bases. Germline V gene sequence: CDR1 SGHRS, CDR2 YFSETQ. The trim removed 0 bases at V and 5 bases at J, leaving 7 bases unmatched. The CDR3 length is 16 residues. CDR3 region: CASSLVAGGANEKLFF. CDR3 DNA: TGCGCCAGCAGCTTGGTCGCAGGGGGAGCCAATGAAAAACTGTTTTTT. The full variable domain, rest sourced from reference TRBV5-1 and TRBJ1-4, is KAGVTQTPRYLIKTRGQQVTLSCSPISGHRSVSWYQQTPGQGLQFLFEYFSETQRNKGNFPGRFSGRQFSNSRSEMNVSTLELGDSALYLCASSLVAGGANEKLFFGSGTQLSVL.

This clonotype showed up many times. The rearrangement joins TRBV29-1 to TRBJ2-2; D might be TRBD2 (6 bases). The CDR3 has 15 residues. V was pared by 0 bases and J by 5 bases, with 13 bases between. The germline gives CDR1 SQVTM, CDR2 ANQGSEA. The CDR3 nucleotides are TGCAGCGTTGAAGATGGGGGGAAGGGAACCGGGGAGCTGTTTTTT. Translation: CSVEDGGKGTGELFF.

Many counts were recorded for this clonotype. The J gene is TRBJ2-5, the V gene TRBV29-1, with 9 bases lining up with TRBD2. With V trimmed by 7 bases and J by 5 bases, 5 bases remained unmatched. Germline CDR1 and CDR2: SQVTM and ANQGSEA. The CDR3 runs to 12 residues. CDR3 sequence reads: CSAAGGPETQYF. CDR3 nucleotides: TGCAGCGCCGCGGGGGGGCCGGAGACCCAGTACTTC.

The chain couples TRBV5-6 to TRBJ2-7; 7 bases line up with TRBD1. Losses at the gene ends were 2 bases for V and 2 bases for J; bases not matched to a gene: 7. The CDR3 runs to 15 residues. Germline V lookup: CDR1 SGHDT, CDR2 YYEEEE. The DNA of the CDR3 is TGTGCCAGCAGCTTAACAGGGGACGGGGCCTACGAGCAGTACTTC. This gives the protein CASSLTGDGAYEQYF.

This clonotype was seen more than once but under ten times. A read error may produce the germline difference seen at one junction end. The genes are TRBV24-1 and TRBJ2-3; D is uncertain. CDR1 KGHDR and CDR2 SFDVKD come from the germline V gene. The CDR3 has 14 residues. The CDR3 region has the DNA TGTGCCACGAGTGAGGTATCTCCCACAGATACGCAGTATTTT. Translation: CATSEVSPTDTQYF.

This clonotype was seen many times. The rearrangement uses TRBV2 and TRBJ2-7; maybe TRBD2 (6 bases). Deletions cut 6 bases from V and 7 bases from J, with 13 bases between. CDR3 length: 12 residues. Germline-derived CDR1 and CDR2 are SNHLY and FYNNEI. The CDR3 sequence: CASRLSGGEQYF. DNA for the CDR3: TGTGCCAGCAGGCTGTCCGGGGGAGAGCAGTACTTC.

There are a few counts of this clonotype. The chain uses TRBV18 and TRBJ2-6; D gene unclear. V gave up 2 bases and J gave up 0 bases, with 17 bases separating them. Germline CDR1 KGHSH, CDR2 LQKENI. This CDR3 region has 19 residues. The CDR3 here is CASSPRPRTLTSGANVLTF. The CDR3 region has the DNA TGTGCCAGCTCACCAAGACCCCGTACCCTCACCTCTGGGGCCAACGTCCTGACTTTC.

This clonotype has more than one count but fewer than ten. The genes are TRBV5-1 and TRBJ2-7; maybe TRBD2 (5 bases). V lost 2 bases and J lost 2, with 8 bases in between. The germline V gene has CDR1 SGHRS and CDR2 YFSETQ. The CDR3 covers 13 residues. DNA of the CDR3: TGCGCCAGCAGCTTTGGGGAGCCCTACGAGCAGTACTTC. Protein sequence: CASSFGEPYEQYF.

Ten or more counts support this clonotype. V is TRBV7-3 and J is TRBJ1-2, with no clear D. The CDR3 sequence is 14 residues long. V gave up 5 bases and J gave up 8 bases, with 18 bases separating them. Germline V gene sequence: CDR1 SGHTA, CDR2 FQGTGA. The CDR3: CASSALRSEPGYTF. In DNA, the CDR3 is TGTGCCAGCAGCGCGCTGAGGAGCGAGCCGGGCTACACCTTC.

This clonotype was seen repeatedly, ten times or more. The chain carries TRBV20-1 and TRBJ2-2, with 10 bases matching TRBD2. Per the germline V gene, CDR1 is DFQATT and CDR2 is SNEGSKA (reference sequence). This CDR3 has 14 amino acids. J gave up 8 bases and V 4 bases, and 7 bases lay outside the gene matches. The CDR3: CSAKSSGGAGELFF. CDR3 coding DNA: TGCAGTGCTAAGTCCAGCGGGGGGGCGGGGGAGCTGTTTTTT.

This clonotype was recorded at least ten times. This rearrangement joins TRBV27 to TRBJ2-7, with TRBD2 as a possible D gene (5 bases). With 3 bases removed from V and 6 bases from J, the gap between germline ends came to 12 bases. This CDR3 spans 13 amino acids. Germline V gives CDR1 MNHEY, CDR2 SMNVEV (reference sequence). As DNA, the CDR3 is TGTGCCAGCAGTTTGGGTTCTAGCTCCGAGCAGTACTTC. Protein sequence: CASSLGSSSEQYF.

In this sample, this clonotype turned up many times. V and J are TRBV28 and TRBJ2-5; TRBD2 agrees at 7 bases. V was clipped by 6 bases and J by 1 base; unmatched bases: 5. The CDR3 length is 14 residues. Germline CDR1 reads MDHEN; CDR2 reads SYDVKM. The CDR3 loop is CASRTSVIQETQYF. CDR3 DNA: TGTGCCAGCAGAACTAGCGTCATCCAAGAGACCCAGTACTTC.

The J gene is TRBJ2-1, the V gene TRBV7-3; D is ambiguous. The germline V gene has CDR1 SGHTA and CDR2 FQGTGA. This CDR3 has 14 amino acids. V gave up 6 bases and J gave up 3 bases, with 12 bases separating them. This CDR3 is CASRDPKDYNEQFF. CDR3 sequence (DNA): TGTGCCAGCAGGGACCCAAAGGACTACAATGAGCAGTTCTTC.

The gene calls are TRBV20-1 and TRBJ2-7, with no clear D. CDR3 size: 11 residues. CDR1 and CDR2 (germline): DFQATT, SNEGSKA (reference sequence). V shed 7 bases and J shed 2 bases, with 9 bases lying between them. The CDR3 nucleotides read TGCAGTGGATGGGGAACCTACGAGCAGTACTTC. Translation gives CSGWGTYEQYF.

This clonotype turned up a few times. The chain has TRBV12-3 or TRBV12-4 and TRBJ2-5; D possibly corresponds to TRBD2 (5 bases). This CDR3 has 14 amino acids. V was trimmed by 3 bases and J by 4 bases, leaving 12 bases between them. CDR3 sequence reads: CASSFSSEGETQYF. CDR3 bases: TGTGCCAGCAGTTTCAGCAGCGAGGGAGAGACCCAGTACTTC.